This is a list of T cell receptor beta chains from one sample in a study of radiation and T cells in renal cell carcinoma. This table comes from immunoSEQ multiplex PCR, and its TCRdb copy is limited to in-frame clones, with some not included. Here the sample spans over 60,000 clones, 83% being singletons. This sample comprised blood, obtained from a patient whose treatment included radiotherapy and nephrectomy. The origin of the receptors is a woman aged 55-75 years with renal cell carcinoma. The CDR3 runs from the conserved cysteine through the conserved F or W. D genes are given only for firm matches. Rows give clone size only sometimes, using once, few, many, or a class for an expanded clone.

clone size	J gene	D gene	V gene	CDR3 DNA	CDR3 protein
-	TRBJ1-1	-	TRBV28	TGTGCCAGCTCGAGGCCGAACACTGAAGCTTTCTTT	CASSRPNTEAFF
-	TRBJ1-5	TRBD1	TRBV27	TGTGCCAGCAGTAGACAGGGGAGTTATAGCAATCAGCCCCAGCATTTT	CASSRQGSYSNQPQHF
-	TRBJ2-2	-	TRBV9	TGTGCCAGCAGCGTAGAACCCTGGAGCACCGGGGAGCTGTTTTTT	CASSVEPWSTGELFF
-	TRBJ2-7	-	TRBV6-1	TGTGCCAGCCCGGAGCAGGGACCCTACGAGCAGTACTTC	CASPEQGPYEQYF
-	TRBJ2-2	-	TRBV7-2	TGTGCCAGCAGCTTTGGGCAGGGTGGAAGCGGGGAGCTGTTTTTT	CASSFGQGGSGELFF
-	TRBJ1-5	-	TRBV6-6	TGTGCCAGCAGTCACTACAGTTTTCCCAATCAGCCCCAGCATTTT	CASSHYSFPNQPQHF
-	TRBJ2-5	-	TRBV9	TGTGCCAGCAGCGTCACACAGGAGGAACTAGAGACCCAGTACTTC	CASSVTQEELETQYF
-	TRBJ2-1	TRBD2	TRBV19	TGTGCCAGTAGTATAGCGGGGGGGACCTACAATGAGCAGTTCTTC	CASSIAGGTYNEQFF
-	TRBJ2-5	-	TRBV11-2	TGTGCCAGCAGCTACCCGACTGGAGGGCGAACCCAGTACTTC	CASSYPTGGRTQYF
-	TRBJ2-2	-	TRBV11-1	TGTGCCAGCACCGTGGCCCCAACCGGGGAGCTGTTTTTT	CASTVAPTGELFF
-	TRBJ1-6	-	TRBV6-1	TGTGCCAGCAGTGTCCGGGACAACAATTCACCCCTCCACTTT	CASSVRDNNSPLHF
-	TRBJ2-7	-	TRBV6-5	TGTGCCAGCAGTACGCAATTCCCCTACGAGCAGTACTTC	CASSTQFPYEQYF
-	TRBJ2-7	-	TRBV5-6	TGTGCCAGCAGCTTAGGGGGGGCGATAGATAGGAGCTCCTACGAGCAGTACTTC	CASSLGGAIDRSSYEQYF
-	TRBJ1-4	-	TRBV19	TGTGCCAGTAGACGAGGACGGCTAAATGAAAAACTGTTTTTT	CASRRGRLNEKLFF
-	TRBJ1-2	TRBD1	TRBV5-4	TGTGCCAGCGGGAGGGGACAGGGGGACGATGGCTACACCTTC	CASGRGQGDDGYTF
-	TRBJ2-5	-	TRBV28	TGTGCCAGCAGTTTTAAACCGGGACAAGAGACCCAGTACTTC	CASSFKPGQETQYF
few	TRBJ2-7	TRBD1	TRBV19	TGTGCCAGTAGTGGGTACAGGGGGACTTCCTACGAGCAGTACTTC	CASSGYRGTSYEQYF
-	TRBJ1-3	TRBD1	TRBV6-5	TGTGCCAGCAATAAACAGGGGACCTCCGGAAACACCATATATTTT	CASNKQGTSGNTIYF
-	TRBJ2-2	-	TRBV10-2	TGCGCCAGCAGTGAGTCGTTCCAAGGGTTTGACGGGGAGCTGTTTTTT	CASSESFQGFDGELFF
-	TRBJ2-7	TRBD2	TRBV19	TGTGCCAGTAGTATAGGACGACTAGCGGGAGGCGAGCAGTACTTC	CASSIGRLAGGEQYF
once	TRBJ2-7	-	TRBV6-5	TGTGCCAGCAGTTACCGGGGGACGGGCTACGAGCAGTACTTC	CASSYRGTGYEQYF
-	TRBJ1-3	-	TRBV6-1	TGTGCCAGCAGTGAAGCAAGGTCTGCGGGAAACACCATATATTTT	CASSEARSAGNTIYF
once	TRBJ2-7	-	TRBV19	TGTGCCAGTAGTATTAGTAGAGAATACGAGCAGTACTTC	CASSISREYEQYF
-	TRBJ1-1	-	TRBV11-2	TGTGCCAGCAGCTTAGATGGGTGGATGAACACTGAAGCTTTCTTT	CASSLDGWMNTEAFF
-	TRBJ1-1	-	TRBV18	TGTGCCAGCTCATCCTCGGGGGGCACAAACACTGAAGCTTTCTTT	CASSSSGGTNTEAFF
-	TRBJ2-7	-	TRBV4-1	TGCGCCAGCAGCCAAGATTGGGGAACCCTCTACGAGCAGTACTTC	CASSQDWGTLYEQYF
-	TRBJ2-2	-	TRBV28	TGTGCCAGCAGTTGGGGGGCTTTGCCCGGGGAGCTGTTTTTT	CASSWGALPGELFF
-	TRBJ2-7	-	TRBV5-1	TGCGCCAGCAGCCGCGGGTCGACCTACGAGCAGTACTTC	CASSRGSTYEQYF
-	TRBJ1-5	-	TRBV7-9	TGTGCCAGCAGCTTCATAGGGCAGCCCCAGCATTTT	CASSFIGQPQHF
-	TRBJ1-4	TRBD1	TRBV7-3	TGTGCCAGCAGCCCTACGGGACAGGGGAATGAAAAACTGTTTTTT	CASSPTGQGNEKLFF
-	TRBJ1-3	-	TRBV4-3	TGCGCCAGCAGCCAAGTGGAGCCCCGAGGAAACACCATATATTTT	CASSQVEPRGNTIYF
-	TRBJ1-2	-	TRBV6-1	TGTGCCAGCACCAACCTGCAGGGAGTCCCCTATGGCTACACCTTC	CASTNLQGVPYGYTF
-	TRBJ2-7	-	TRBV28	TGTGCCAGCAGTTTCCGGGGTGGTTCCTACGAGCAGTACTTC	CASSFRGGSYEQYF
-	TRBJ2-7	-	TRBV7-6	TGTGCCAGCAGCTCGAGGGACGAGAGCGGGTACGAGCAGTACTTC	CASSSRDESGYEQYF
-	TRBJ2-5	TRBD2	TRBV5-1	TGCGCCAGCAGCTTGGGACTAGCGGGAAACCCGGGGGAGACCCAGTACTTC	CASSLGLAGNPGETQYF
-	TRBJ2-3	-	TRBV9	TGTGCCAGCAGCCCCTATAAGAGCACAGATACGCAGTATTTT	CASSPYKSTDTQYF
once	TRBJ1-2	-	TRBV13	TGTGCCAGCAGCTTGGGGCCAAGTGAGGTTCTGGGGGGCTACACCTTC	CASSLGPSEVLGGYTF
-	TRBJ2-7	TRBD1	TRBV6-5	TGTGCCAGCAGTTACCAGACAGGGGGCCGGGAGTACGAGCAGTACTTC	CASSYQTGGREYEQYF